This T cell receptor beta chain was obtained from a study of blood T cell repertoires in COVID-19. Study summary: The United States, Italy and Spain supplied acute and convalescent COVID-19 samples. T cells, B-cell-depleted T cells, or PBMCs provided the cDNA or gDNA that served as material.

V was pared by 5 bases and J by 2 bases, with 12 bases of the junction left unmatched. CDR1 and CDR2 from the germline V gene are MNHNY and SVGAGI (reference sequence). The CDR3 runs 18 residues. Authors' analysis steps: The authors estimated nucleated cell counts from reference gene primer amplification. Here immunoSEQ multiplex PCR was the method, and the copy in TCRdb shows in-frame clones only, minus some. V and J calls and clone size come straight from that table; D and trimming were deduced from the DNA. Altogether more than 60,000 clones are present, 82% being singletons, with the ten largest covering roughly an eighth.

This clonotype was sampled from a woman older than 75 with acute or convalescent COVID-19. V and J are TRBV6-6 and TRBJ1-4; 9 nucleotides line up with TRBD1. Input material: peripheral blood. This CDR3 is CASSRSPGQGTTNEKLFF. DNA for the CDR3: TGTGCCAGCAGTCGCTCCCCGGGACAGGGCACTACTAATGAAAAACTGTTTTTT.